The 32 T cell receptor beta chains reported below all come from one sample, sequenced in a study of T cells in Graves' hyperthyroidism and ophthalmopathy. Template material for amplifying TCR beta CDR3 regions consisted of RNA transcripts. The HTBI primer set drove a first-round RT-PCR of the TCR CDR3. TCRdb processed the multiplex PCR reads anew with MiXCR; each CDR3 protein has one entry. The table includes nearly 600,000 distinct CDR3 sequences, 14% detected once. Sequences were obtained from blood. The receptor set was obtained from a woman aged 25 to 39 with Graves' hyperthyroidism that later progressed to Graves' ophthalmopathy.

The chain is built from TRBV3-1 and TRBJ1-2; D unclear. CDR1 and CDR2 from the germline V gene are LGHDT and YNNKEL (reference sequence). CDR3 size: 13 residues. Trimming took 6 bases from V and 4 from J, leaving 12 bases between them. CDR3 region: CASRRSGGYGYTF. CDR3 bases: TGTGCCAGCAGAAGGAGTGGTGGCTATGGCTACACCTTC.

There are a few counts of this clonotype. A read error may produce the germline difference seen at one junction end. The chain joins TRBV7-7 to TRBJ2-2; D possibly matches TRBD1 or TRBD2 (5 bases each). The CDR3 sequence is 15 residues long. Germline lookup yields CDR1 SSHAT and CDR2 FNYEAQ (reference sequence). In DNA, the CDR3 is TGTGCTAGCAGCTTAGGGGCGGGTCCCACCGGGGAGCTGTTTTTT. Translating it yields CASSLGAGPTGELFF.

The V gene is TRBV5-4, the J gene TRBJ2-2; 15 bases match TRBD2. The CDR3 extends over 17 amino acids. Germline V gene data show CDR1 as SGHNT and CDR2 as YYREEE (reference sequence). V was pared by 4 bases and J by 4 bases, with 5 bases of the junction left unmatched. The DNA of the CDR3 is TGTGCCAGCAGCCAGGGACTAGCGGGAGGCAGCACCGGGGAGCTGTTTTTT. Translation gives CASSQGLAGGSTGELFF.

Many counts were recorded for this clonotype. This chain connects TRBV12-3 or TRBV12-4 to TRBJ2-1, with D possibly TRBD2 on 6 matching bases. Trimming took 5 bases from V and 2 from J, leaving 13 bases between them. The CDR3 extends over 15 amino acids. CDR3 residues: CASSVIAATYNEQFF. The CDR3 coding sequence is TGTGCCAGCAGTGTGATAGCGGCAACCTACAATGAGCAGTTCTTC.

A few counts support this clonotype. J is TRBJ2-5 and V is TRBV5-1; 8 bases map to TRBD2. The germline CDR1 and CDR2 sequences are SGHRS and YFSETQ. J lost 5 bases, V lost 7 bases, and 7 bases had no gene match. The CDR3 length is 13 residues. DNA of the CDR3: TGCGCCAGCCACCGGGAGGGCCAGGAGACCCAGTACTTC. This sequence encodes CASHREGQETQYF. Complete variable domain (other parts from reference TRBV5-1 and TRBJ2-5): KAGVTQTPRYLIKTRGQQVTLSCSPISGHRSVSWYQQTPGQGLQFLFEYFSETQRNKGNFPGRFSGRQFSNSRSEMNVSTLELGDSALYLCASHREGQETQYFGPGTRLLVL.

J is TRBJ1-5 and V is TRBV28; TRBD1 is a possible D gene (5 bases). V was trimmed by 7 bases and J by 1 base, leaving 11 bases between them. The CDR3 extends over 14 amino acids. Germline V lookup: CDR1 MDHEN, CDR2 SYDVKM. The CDR3 DNA sequence: TGTGCCAGCATAAGCACAGGCAGCAATCAGCCCCAGCATTTT. Translated: CASISTGSNQPQHF.

This clonotype was counted at least ten times. The CDR3 sequence is CARTVGSAYGYTF. DNA of the CDR3: TGTGCCAGGACGGTGGGCAGTGCCTATGGCTACACCTTC. The chain couples TRBV25-1 to TRBJ1-2, with D hard to call. The ends were cut back, 9 bases at V and 4 bases at J, with 15 bases in the middle. Germline V CDR1 and CDR2: MGHDK, SYGVNS. The CDR3 has 13 residues.

A few counts support this clonotype. V and J are TRBV7-9 and TRBJ2-1; D perhaps matches TRBD2 (5 bases). Germline V gene data show CDR1 as SEHNR and CDR2 as FQNEAQ (reference sequence). The CDR3 covers 16 residues. Trimming removed 4 bases at V and 5 bases at J, with 18 bases between. The CDR3 DNA reads as TGTGCCAGCAGCTCCAAAGGGCTAGCTGAAGACAATGAGCAGTTCTTC. Its translation is CASSSKGLAEDNEQFF.

This clonotype showed up many times. The CDR3 loop reads CASSPTPTGYGYTF. The CDR3 nucleotides read TGTGCCAGCAGTCCCACACCGACAGGGTATGGCTACACCTTC. The chain combines TRBV28 with TRBJ1-2; 7 bases align to TRBD1. The germline V gene encodes CDR1 MDHEN and CDR2 SYDVKM. This CDR3 is 14 amino acids long. The junction had 8 bases not matched to a gene; V was cut back by 5 bases and J by 5 bases.

This clonotype was found many times. The chain carries TRBV11-2 and TRBJ2-3; D ambiguous. Trimming shortened V by 0 bases and J by 0 bases, and 7 bases separated the two germline ends. The length of the CDR3 is 15 residues. From germline, CDR1 is SGHAT and CDR2 FQNNGV. CDR3 DNA sequence: TGTGCCAGCAGCTTAGATCACCCTAGCACAGATACGCAGTATTTT. Translation: CASSLDHPSTDTQYF. The whole variable domain, remainder taken from reference TRBV11-2 and TRBJ2-3, is EAGVAQSPRYKIIEKRQSVAFWCNPISGHATLYWYQQILGQGPKLLIQFQNNGVVDDSQLPKDRFSAERLKGVDSTLKIQPAKLEDSAVYLCASSLDHPSTDTQYFGPGTRLTVL.

Worth noting for this clonotype: With a much larger clone just one base away, this may be a read error. CDR3 sequence: CASSRQLANGQFF. CDR3 in DNA: TGTGCCAGCAGTCGACAGTTAGCCAATGGGCAGTTCTTC. The chain is built from TRBV6-2 or TRBV6-3 and TRBJ2-1, with D possibly being TRBD1 (5 bases). Germline CDR1 is MNHEY and CDR2 is SVGEGT. The CDR3 is 13 amino acids.

This clonotype was recorded a few times. One end of the junction does not line up with germline, which may come from a read error. The rearrangement links TRBV7-7 to TRBJ2-2; no clear D. The CDR3 extends over 14 amino acids. CDR1 and CDR2 (germline): SSHAT, FNYEAQ (reference sequence). CDR3 sequence (DNA): TGTGCTAGCAGCTTTGGTGTAAACACCGGGGAGCTGTTTTTT. Its translation is CASSFGVNTGELFF.

V is TRBV20-1 and J is TRBJ1-1; TRBD1 might be the D (6 bases). Germline V gene lookup returns CDR1 DFQATT and CDR2 SNEGSKA (reference sequence). The CDR3 is 11 amino acids. V was cut by 0 bases and J by 10 bases, with 9 bases left in between. CDR3 loop: CSAREGAGAFF. CDR3 coding DNA: TGCAGTGCTAGAGAGGGGGCAGGAGCTTTCTTT.

This clonotype came up a few times. Compared with germline, one end of the junction differs, possibly owing to a read error. V is TRBV5-1 and J is TRBJ2-3; 10 bases are shared with TRBD2. Germline V gene sequence: CDR1 SGHRS, CDR2 YFSETQ. The CDR3 is made up of 16 amino acids. CDR3 residues: CASNLYLAGETDTQYF. DNA of the CDR3: TGCGCCAGCAACTTGTACCTAGCGGGAGAGACAGATACGCAGTATTTT. The full variable domain, rest sourced from reference TRBV5-1 and TRBJ2-3, is KAGVTQTPRYLIKTRGQQVTLSCSPISGHRSVSWYQQTPGQGLQFLFEYFSETQRNKGNFPGRFSGRQFSNSRSEMNVSTLELGDSALYLCASNLYLAGETDTQYFGPGTRLTVL.

The chain combines TRBV19 with TRBJ2-1; D perhaps matches TRBD1 (5 bases). The CDR3 runs 18 residues. The V gene's germline CDR1 is LNHDA and CDR2 SQIVND (reference sequence). V was shortened by 5 bases and J by 0 bases, with 20 bases between the two germline ends. In nucleotides, the CDR3 is TGTGCCAGTAGTCTGACCTCCCAGGGAAGAAGCTCCTACAATGAGCAGTTCTTC. Amino acid sequence: CASSLTSQGRSSYNEQFF.

This clonotype was seen a handful of times. The chain employs TRBV27 and TRBJ1-2, with D perhaps matching TRBD1 (5 bases). The CDR3 is 16 residues long. Germline CDR1 is MNHEY and CDR2 is SMNVEV (reference sequence). Trimming pared 2 bases from V and 6 bases from J, leaving 19 bases between. The CDR3 loop reads CASSLKAPGQGHGYTF. CDR3 in DNA: TGTGCCAGCAGTTTAAAGGCCCCGGGGCAGGGCCATGGCTACACCTTC.

This clonotype was counted ten times or more. The chain employs TRBV7-8 and TRBJ2-3; D gene unclear. The V end lost 5 bases, the J end lost 1 base, and 13 bases lay between the germline ends. The CDR3 covers 15 residues. Germline assignment: CDR1 SGHVS and CDR2 FQNEAQ. Here the CDR3 reads CASSDLLSGTDTQYF. The CDR3, as DNA: TGTGCCAGCAGCGACCTCCTGAGCGGCACAGATACGCAGTATTTT.

This clonotype came up many times. The genes are TRBV28 and TRBJ1-6; TRBD1 might be the D (6 bases). Germline CDR1 is MDHEN and CDR2 is SYDVKM. The CDR3 spans 15 residues. Deletions cut 7 bases from V and 5 bases from J, with 15 bases between. CDR3 amino acids: CASIIGGADNSPLHF. CDR3 DNA sequence: TGTGCCAGCATAATCGGGGGGGCGGATAATTCACCCCTCCACTTT.

This clonotype was observed at least ten times. This chain links TRBV28 with TRBJ2-3, with 8 bases fitting TRBD2. The CDR3 length is 19 residues. V dropped 4 bases and J dropped 0; count of bases not matched to a gene: 15. Germline CDR1 and CDR2: MDHEN and SYDVKM. The CDR3 DNA sequence: TGTGCCAGCAGTTCTTTTTCAAAACTAGCGGCATCTAGCACAGATACGCAGTATTTT. It is translated as CASSSFSKLAASSTDTQYF.

This clonotype was seen a few times. The chain recombines TRBV20-1 with TRBJ1-1; D uncertain. V was pared by 4 bases and J by 4 bases, with 7 bases between. Per germline, CDR1 DFQATT and CDR2 SNEGSKA (reference sequence). This CDR3 contains 11 residues. The CDR3, as DNA: TGCAGTGCTATAGGCAGCACTGAAGCTTTCTTT. Amino acid sequence: CSAIGSTEAFF.

V is TRBV28 and J is TRBJ1-5; D call uncertain. Trimming took 6 bases from V and 10 from J, leaving 16 bases between them. The CDR3 covers 13 residues. Germline-derived CDR1 and CDR2 are MDHEN and SYDVKM. DNA of the CDR3: TGTGCCAGCAGCTCCCCCCCTGGCGGACCCCAGCATTTT. Translated, it gives CASSSPPGGPQHF.

This clonotype showed up many times. V usage is TRBV12-3 or TRBV12-4 and J usage is TRBJ2-1, with a tentative D call TRBD2 (5 bases). With 3 bases removed from V and 12 bases from J, the gap between germline ends came to 18 bases. The length of the CDR3 is 14 residues. CDR3 residues: CASSFSMREWVQFF. The CDR3 DNA reads TGTGCCAGCAGTTTTTCTATGAGGGAGTGGGTGCAGTTCTTC.

The J gene is TRBJ2-5, the V gene TRBV4-1; D gene uncertain. V dropped 1 base and J dropped 5 bases, with 17 bases sitting between them. The CDR3 totals 16 residues. Germline lookup yields CDR1 MGHRA and CDR2 YSYEKL. CDR3 sequence reads: CASSQAWSLVNETQYF. For the CDR3, the DNA is TGCGCCAGCAGCCAAGCTTGGTCTTTGGTCAACGAGACCCAGTACTTC.

In this sample, this clonotype turned up many times. The V gene is TRBV19, the J gene TRBJ2-7; the D is unclear. The CDR3 is 15 amino acids. The germline V gene encodes CDR1 LNHDA and CDR2 SQIVND (reference sequence). V was clipped by 3 bases and J by 3 bases, with 15 bases between them. CDR3: CASSIPTARVYEQYF. In nucleotides, the CDR3 is TGTGCCAGTAGTATTCCTACGGCCAGAGTCTACGAGCAGTACTTC.

At least ten counts were recorded for this clonotype. The chain combines TRBV5-1 with TRBJ1-1; possible D gene TRBD1, 6 bases. The CDR3 length is 13 residues. V shed 4 bases and J shed 1 base, with 8 bases lying between them. Germline CDR1 reads SGHRS; CDR2 reads YFSETQ. The CDR3 nucleotides read TGCGCCAGCAGCGCGACAGGGAACACTGAAGCTTTCTTT. It encodes CASSATGNTEAFF.

This clonotype has a handful of counts. One end of the junction does not line up with germline, which may come from a read error. The chain links TRBV28 to TRBJ1-1; 8 bases fit TRBD1. The length of the CDR3 is 14 residues. Germline-derived CDR1 and CDR2 are MDHEN and SYDVKM. CDR3 DNA: TGTGCCAGCAGTTCCCCGACAGGGGACACTGAAGCTCTCTTT. Protein: CASSSPTGDTEALF.

V usage is TRBV13 and J usage is TRBJ1-4, with a possible D match to TRBD1 (5 bases). The V gene's germline CDR1 is PRHDT and CDR2 FYEKMQ (reference sequence). CDR3 length equals 18 residues. With 0 bases removed from V and 0 bases from J, the gap between germline ends came to 14 bases. This chain's CDR3 is CASSLGNWGLPTNEKLFF. The CDR3 nucleotides read TGTGCCAGCAGCTTAGGGAATTGGGGCCTACCAACTAATGAAAAACTGTTTTTT.

The table lists this clonotype with many counts. This chain joins TRBV7-9 and TRBJ2-1, with 9 positions matching TRBD1. The length of the CDR3 is 14 residues. Germline CDR1 is SEHNR and CDR2 is FQNEAQ (reference sequence). J lost 6 bases, V lost 5 bases, and 5 bases had no gene match. The CDR3 region is CASSMMGQGNEQFF. CDR3 nucleotide sequence: TGTGCCAGCAGCATGATGGGACAGGGCAATGAGCAGTTCTTC.

In this sample, this clonotype turned up many times. This chain connects TRBV10-3 to TRBJ1-5; no clear D gene. This CDR3 comprises 13 residues. Germline V gives CDR1 ENHRY, CDR2 SYGVKD. V lost 0 bases, J lost 8 bases, and 8 bases lay in between. CDR3 sequence (DNA): TGTGCCATCAGTGAGTCCCCTCCGGAGCCCCAGCATTTT. Translated: CAISESPPEPQHF.

The V and J genes are TRBV6-1 and TRBJ2-1, with a tentative D call TRBD2 (6 bases). Trimming stripped 6 bases from V and 1 base from J, with 13 bases between. The germline V gene has CDR1 MNHNS and CDR2 SASEGT. This CDR3 region has 15 residues. The CDR3, as DNA: TGTGCCAGCAGCCGGGAGAGCGGTTCCTACAATGAGCAGTTCTTC. This encodes CASSRESGSYNEQFF.

This clonotype occurred many times. This chain connects TRBV4-1 to TRBJ2-3, with no clear D. Germline values: CDR1 MGHRA, CDR2 YSYEKL. The V end was cut by 3 bases, the J end by 3 bases, with 16 bases between. CDR3 size: 16 residues. This chain's CDR3 is CASSQVDLVTTDTQYF. CDR3 bases: TGCGCCAGCAGCCAGGTTGATTTAGTTACGACAGATACGCAGTATTTT.

This clonotype was seen ten or more times. V and J are TRBV27 and TRBJ2-3, with a weak D call TRBD2 (5 bases). V lost 6 bases, J lost 1 base, and 11 bases lay in between. This CDR3 region has 14 residues. CDR1 and CDR2 (germline): MNHEY, SMNVEV (reference sequence). CDR3: CASRRTLGTDTQYF. The CDR3 nucleotides are TGTGCCAGCAGACGGACTCTTGGCACAGATACGCAGTATTTT.